Each of the 27 T cell receptor beta chains below was sequenced from the same sample in a study of post-analysis software for immune sequencing data. The authors incorporated unique molecular identifiers into the TCR beta cDNA libraries. TCRdb re-called the PCR reads with MiXCR, one entry per CDR3 protein. The profile shows hundreds of thousands of distinct CDR3 sequences, approximately 60% of them singletons. Study-level points and caveats: The study found TRBV5-6, TRBV5-1 and TRBV20-1 among about 5 TRBV segments more frequent in patients than controls.

These receptors have no identified antigens. The specimen was blood. These receptors all come from a girl aged 2 to 10 with multiple sclerosis.

The rearrangement joins TRBV29-1 to TRBJ2-5; the D gene is possibly TRBD1 (6 bases). Matching the DNA end better, TRBJ2-4 makes the J call doubtful. The CDR3 contains 12 residues. Germline V gives CDR1 SQVTM, CDR2 ANQGSEA. CDR3 residues: CSVEQPGDIQYF. The CDR3 DNA is TGCAGCGTAGAACAGCCAGGGGACATTCAGTACTTC.

V gene TRBV6-1 combines with J gene TRBJ1-2; D is uncertain. CDR1 is MNHNS and CDR2 is SASEGT in the germline V gene. This CDR3 has 15 amino acids. V lost 6 bases to trimming and J lost 0 bases, with 14 bases between them. The CDR3 DNA sequence: TGTGCCAGCAGCGTCGTGGGCTTGCCTAACTATGGCTACACCTTC. Translated, it gives CASSVVGLPNYGYTF.

The V and J genes are TRBV6-2 or TRBV6-3 and TRBJ2-1; 10 nucleotides align to TRBD1. The V segment lost 7 bases and the J segment 9 bases; nucleotides outside the gene matches: 6. The CDR3 is made up of 13 amino acids. Germline CDR1 MNHEY, CDR2 SVGEGT. Written as DNA, the CDR3 is TGTGCCAGCATAGACAGGGGGCTTGGTGAGCAGTTCTTC. Translation: CASIDRGLGEQFF.

This rearrangement joins TRBV9 to TRBJ2-5, with 10 bases fitting TRBD2. The CDR3 sequence is 17 residues long. CDR1 and CDR2 from the germline V gene are SGDLS and YYNGEE. The ends lost 0 bases at V and 4 bases at J; junction bases unmatched: 9. This chain's CDR3 is CASSVGEDSGGLETQYF. The CDR3 coding sequence is TGTGCCAGCAGCGTAGGAGAGGATAGCGGGGGGTTAGAGACCCAGTACTTC.

This chain connects TRBV6-6 to TRBJ1-3; D unresolved. V lost 10 bases and J lost 4, with 8 bases in between. Germline V lookup: CDR1 MNHNY, CDR2 SVGAGI (reference sequence). The CDR3 contains 11 residues. The CDR3 spells CATDNGNTIYF. The CDR3 DNA follows: TGTGCCACCGATAACGGAAACACCATATATTTT.

The sample holds a few counts of this clonotype. V usage is TRBV10-3 and J usage is TRBJ2-7; D might be TRBD2 (5 bases). CDR1 is ENHRY and CDR2 is SYGVKD in the germline V gene. The CDR3 is 13 amino acids. V was shortened by 3 bases and J by 3 bases, with 9 bases between the two germline ends. The CDR3 region is CAISEEGIYEQYF. For the CDR3, the DNA is TGTGCCATCAGTGAAGAGGGAATCTACGAGCAGTACTTC.

The count of this clonotype is one. The rearrangement links TRBV7-2 to TRBJ2-3, with D possibly being TRBD1 or TRBD2 (5 bases each). The germline V and J ends were trimmed by 6 bases and 0 bases, with 19 bases remaining between them. The germline V gene encodes CDR1 SGHTA and CDR2 FQGNSA. This CDR3 has 17 residues. This CDR3 reads CASSPQGTRGSTDTQYF. In DNA form, the CDR3 reads TGTGCCAGCAGTCCTCAGGGCACTAGAGGGAGCACAGATACGCAGTATTTT.

The chain carries TRBV2 and TRBJ1-2, with D maybe TRBD1 (5 bases). The CDR3 contains 12 residues. Germline V gene sequence: CDR1 SNHLY, CDR2 FYNNEI. Deletions cut 6 bases from V and 6 bases from J, with 11 bases between. In DNA, the CDR3 is TGTGCCAGCAGCGGCCGGGACCATGGCTACACCTTC. It encodes CASSGRDHGYTF.

A remark on this clonotype: One junction end does not reproduce the germline sequence, and a read error may be involved. This chain uses TRBV20-1 with TRBJ2-3; 8 bases map to TRBD2. Germline lookup yields CDR1 DFQATT and CDR2 SNEGSKA (reference sequence). The CDR3 covers 16 residues. CDR3 region: CGAPRLPSGSTDTQYF. CDR3 nucleotide sequence: TGCGGTGCCCCTAGACTCCCTAGCGGGAGCACAGATACGCAGTATTTT.

This clonotype was found a few times. This chain connects TRBV5-5 to TRBJ2-4; unclear D gene. The CDR3 runs to 15 residues. V was pared by 2 bases and J by 1 base, with 10 bases between. Per germline, CDR1 SGHKS and CDR2 YYEKEE (reference sequence). The chain's CDR3 is CASSLAGPAKNIQYF. The DNA for the CDR3 is TGTGCCAGCAGCTTAGCAGGACCCGCCAAAAACATTCAGTACTTC.

The gene calls are TRBV20-1 and TRBJ2-1; 9 bases are a match to TRBD1. From germline, CDR1 is DFQATT and CDR2 SNEGSKA (reference sequence). Trimming at V came to 5 bases and at J to 7 bases, leaving 6 bases not matched to a gene. CDR3 length equals 13 residues. The CDR3 sequence is CSAARTGVNEQFF. Here the CDR3 DNA reads TGCAGTGCTGCTAGGACAGGGGTGAATGAGCAGTTCTTC.

In this sample, this clonotype turned up a few times. The J gene is TRBJ2-3, the V gene TRBV20-1; D may be TRBD2 (6 bases). The germline V and J ends were trimmed by 2 bases and 2 bases, with 20 bases remaining between them. CDR3 length equals 17 residues. Looked up from germline, CDR1 is DFQATT and CDR2 is SNEGSKA (reference sequence). The CDR3 DNA follows: TGCAGTGCTAGACACTACTGGCGGGACTCTTACACAGATACGCAGTATTTT. It translates to CSARHYWRDSYTDTQYF.

This rearrangement joins TRBV4-2 to TRBJ2-7, with 12 positions matching TRBD2. This CDR3 is built from 18 residues. The ends lost 0 bases at V and 0 bases at J; junction bases unmatched: 6. Germline CDR1 and CDR2: LGHNA and YNFKEQ. This CDR3 is CASSQDTGLAGLSYEQYF. The CDR3 DNA follows: TGTGCCAGCAGCCAAGATACGGGACTAGCGGGCCTCTCCTACGAGCAGTACTTC.

The chain has TRBV7-7 and TRBJ2-3; D not resolved. Trimming stripped 1 base from V and 2 bases from J, with 7 bases between. From germline, CDR1 is SSHAT and CDR2 FNYEAQ (reference sequence). The CDR3 contains 14 residues. CDR3 DNA sequence: TGTGCCAGCAGCTTAGGGCAGTTCACAGATACGCAGTATTTT. Residues: CASSLGQFTDTQYF.

This clonotype was found once. The rearrangement joins TRBV6-1 to TRBJ2-7; D perhaps matches TRBD1 (6 bases). Germline values: CDR1 MNHNS, CDR2 SASEGT. The CDR3 is made up of 15 amino acids. Trimming stripped 0 bases from V and 3 bases from J, with 12 bases between. The CDR3 loop is CASSEALKGHYEQYF. The CDR3, as DNA: TGTGCCAGCAGTGAAGCGCTTAAGGGACACTACGAGCAGTACTTC.

The chain joins TRBV12-3 or TRBV12-4 to TRBJ2-1; tentatively, D is TRBD2 (5 bases). This CDR3 is built from 18 residues. Trimming pared 6 bases from V and 0 bases from J, leaving 21 bases between. The CDR3, as DNA: TGTGCCAGCAGGCTAACTAAAAAGACTAAAAGCTCCTACAATGAGCAGTTCTTC. Translation gives CASRLTKKTKSSYNEQFF.

A single count supports this clonotype. This chain connects TRBV20-1 to TRBJ2-7; D is possibly TRBD2 (5 bases). V lost 3 bases, J lost 7 bases, and 22 bases lay in between. Germline V gene sequence: CDR1 DFQATT, CDR2 SNEGSKA (reference sequence). This CDR3 has 15 residues. The CDR3 sequence is CSARSGRTSYNEQYF. In DNA form, the CDR3 reads TGCAGTGCTAGGAGCGGAAGGACCTCCTACAATGAGCAGTACTTC.

This clonotype was counted between two and nine times. This rearrangement joins TRBV11-2 to TRBJ2-5; possibly TRBD2 for D (6 bases). V shed 6 bases and J shed 4 bases, with 15 bases lying between them. The CDR3 is 14 amino acids. The germline gives CDR1 SGHAT, CDR2 FQNNGV. In nucleotides, the CDR3 is TGTGCCAGCAGTCGGAGGGTTACCCCAGAGACCCAGTACTTC. It encodes CASSRRVTPETQYF. Drawing the rest from reference TRBV11-2 and TRBJ2-5, the complete variable domain is EAGVAQSPRYKIIEKRQSVAFWCNPISGHATLYWYQQILGQGPKLLIQFQNNGVVDDSQLPKDRFSAERLKGVDSTLKIQPAKLEDSAVYLCASSRRVTPETQYFGPGTRLLVL.

As regards this clonotype: Relative to the germline gene, one junction end is altered; a read error may explain this. The J gene is TRBJ1-1, the V gene TRBV7-2, with unresolved D. This CDR3 has 13 amino acids. Germline assignment: CDR1 SGHTA and CDR2 FQGNSA. Here the CDR3 DNA reads TGTGTCAGCAGCCGACCGCCGAACACTGAAGCTTTCTTT. Protein product: CVSSRPPNTEAFF.

CDR3 bases: TGTGCCACAACCGGACCGGGACAGGGTGCCAACGAGCAGTACTTC. Translation: CATTGPGQGANEQYF. The chain uses TRBV10-3 and TRBJ2-7, with 9 nucleotides matching TRBD1. The V and J ends lost 10 bases and 5 bases, in that order; junction bases with no gene match: 15. This CDR3 region has 15 residues. The germline gives CDR1 ENHRY, CDR2 SYGVKD.

V usage is TRBV6-6 and J usage is TRBJ2-5; D might be TRBD1 or TRBD2, each matching 5 bases. V lost 8 bases, J lost 3 bases, and 10 bases lay in between. Germline CDR1 and CDR2: MNHNY and SVGAGI (reference sequence). The CDR3 is 12 residues long. For the CDR3, the DNA is TGTGCCAGCCGGGACGGGGAAGAGACCCAGTACTTC. Translating it yields CASRDGEETQYF.

V and J are TRBV7-2 and TRBJ2-7, with D maybe TRBD1 (6 bases). The CDR3 contains 14 residues. Trimming removed 4 bases at V and 0 bases at J, with 10 bases between. The germline CDR1 and CDR2 sequences are SGHTA and FQGNSA. The CDR3 is CASSYLDSSYEQYF. The DNA of the CDR3 is TGTGCCAGCAGCTATCTGGACAGCTCCTACGAGCAGTACTTC.

This clonotype has a handful of counts. The V gene is TRBV27, the J gene TRBJ2-3, with 9 bases fitting TRBD2. After removal of 3 bases from V and 6 bases from J, the junction contained 4 bases not matched to a gene. The CDR3 loop spans 14 amino acids. The germline V gene has CDR1 MNHEY and CDR2 SMNVEV (reference sequence). CDR3 bases: TGTGCCAGCAGTTTGAGGGCGGGAGGGGATACGCAGTATTTT. It translates to CASSLRAGGDTQYF.

This clonotype has a handful of counts. A junction boundary mismatches the germline segment, possibly from a read error. The genes are TRBV20-1 and TRBJ2-5; the match to TRBD2 covers 9 bases. The J call could be wrong; TRBJ2-7 is a better fit for the DNA end. The germline gives CDR1 DFQATT, CDR2 SNEGSKA (reference sequence). There are 17 residues in the CDR3. The CDR3 protein is CSARVGLAPEWAYEQYF. In DNA, the CDR3 is TGCAGTGCCAGAGTGGGACTAGCCCCCGAGTGGGCCTACGAGCAGTACTTC.

V and J are TRBV24-1 and TRBJ2-1; D remains unclear. The CDR3 loop spans 15 amino acids. Germline V CDR1 and CDR2: KGHDR, SFDVKD. V dropped 5 bases and J dropped 4 bases, with 14 bases sitting between them. The CDR3, as DNA: TGTGCCACCAGTGGGGCGGCTTCTAGATACAATGAGCAGTTCTTC. Its translation is CATSGAASRYNEQFF.

This clonotype was counted between two and nine times. V and J are TRBV7-3 and TRBJ2-3; 10 bases align to TRBD2. This CDR3 is built from 14 residues. In germline, CDR1 is SGHTA, CDR2 FQGTGA. The junction had 3 bases not matched to a gene; V was cut back by 5 bases and J by 4 bases. Written as DNA, the CDR3 is TGTGCCAGCAGCAAGGGACTAGCGCCAGATACGCAGTATTTT. Residues: CASSKGLAPDTQYF.

The rearrangement links TRBV6-2 or TRBV6-3 to TRBJ1-2; TRBD1 matches 7 bases. From germline, CDR1 is MNHEY and CDR2 SVGEGT. V lost 10 bases and J lost 5; bases outside the gene matches: 7. CDR3 length equals 12 residues. The CDR3 sequence is CATDGQEYGYTF. CDR3 bases: TGTGCCACCGACGGACAGGAGTATGGCTACACCTTC.